This T cell receptor (beta chain) was identified in a study of shared clonotypes between healthy human individuals. The germline V gene has CDR1 SGHRS and CDR2 YFSETQ. The CDR3 has 15 amino acids. Trimming pared 6 bases from V and 2 bases from J, leaving 15 bases between. A word on this clone: No antigen is known for it.

Across several immunoSEQ plates, the genomic DNA of each subset was split evenly. Data came from immunoSEQ multiplex PCR; TCRdb stores just in-frame clones and leaves some out. Seen here are millions of clones, around 96% observed once, and the top ten hold about 1.1%. Naive CD8 populations comprised CD45RO-negative cells positively selected for CCR7, excluding terminally differentiated effector memory CD45RA+ cells. General study points: Generation probability values for non-shared clonotypes were lower than those for clonotypes shared by all four donors.

The chain couples TRBV5-1 to TRBJ2-1, with D maybe TRBD2 (6 bases). The TCR originated in a man between 18 and 35 years old in good health. Sample: naive CD8+ T cells sorted from blood. The CDR3 region is CASILNGGTYNEQFF. The CDR3 bases are TGCGCCAGCATCCTTAATGGGGGGACCTACAATGAGCAGTTCTTC.